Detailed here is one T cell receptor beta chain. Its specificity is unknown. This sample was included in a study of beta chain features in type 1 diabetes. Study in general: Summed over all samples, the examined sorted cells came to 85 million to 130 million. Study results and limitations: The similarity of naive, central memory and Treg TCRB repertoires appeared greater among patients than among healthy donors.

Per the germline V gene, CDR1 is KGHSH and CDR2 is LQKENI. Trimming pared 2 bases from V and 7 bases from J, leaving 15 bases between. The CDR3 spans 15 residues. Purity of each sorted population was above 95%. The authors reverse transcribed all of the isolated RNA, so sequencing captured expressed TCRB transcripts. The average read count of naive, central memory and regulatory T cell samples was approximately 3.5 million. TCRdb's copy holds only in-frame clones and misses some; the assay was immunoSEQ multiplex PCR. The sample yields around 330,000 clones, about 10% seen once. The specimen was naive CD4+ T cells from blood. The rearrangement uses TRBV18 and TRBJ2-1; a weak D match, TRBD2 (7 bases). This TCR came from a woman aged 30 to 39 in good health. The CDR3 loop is CASSPGLEGGNEQFF. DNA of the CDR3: TGTGCCAGCTCACCAGGACTAGAAGGGGGGAATGAGCAGTTCTTC.